These 21 T cell receptor beta chains were sequenced from one sample in a study of shared clonotypes between healthy human individuals. Using immunoSEQ multiplex PCR, the repertoire was profiled, and TCRdb retains in-frame clones only, with some absent. In the table there are approximately 180,000 clones, around 93% of which are singletons. Sequenced material: naive CD4+ T cells sorted from blood. The sample's subset: CD45RA+ positively selected. The source is a woman aged 30 to 39 in good health.

The rearrangement uses TRBV28 and TRBJ1-2; no definite D call. Germline CDR1 is MDHEN and CDR2 is SYDVKM. The CDR3 spans 12 residues. With 3 bases removed from V and 5 bases from J, the gap between germline ends came to 7 bases. CDR3 protein: CASSFRQYGYTF. For the CDR3, the DNA is TGTGCCAGCAGTTTCAGACAATATGGCTACACCTTC.

The genes are TRBV4-1 and TRBJ2-7; no clear D. The CDR3 has 15 amino acids. Trimming took 1 base from V and 6 from J, leaving 16 bases between them. From germline, CDR1 is MGHRA and CDR2 YSYEKL. The CDR3 coding sequence is TGCGCCAGCAGCCAAGCGGGCCTTAAGGGTCCCGAGCAGTACTTC. This encodes CASSQAGLKGPEQYF.

This chain uses TRBV5-4 with TRBJ2-2; D perhaps matches TRBD1 (5 bases). V was shortened by 2 bases and J by 4 bases, with 6 bases between the two germline ends. The CDR3 covers 13 residues. Germline CDR1 is SGHNT and CDR2 is YYREEE (reference sequence). In nucleotides, the CDR3 is TGTGCCAGCAGCTTTCAGGGCACCGGGGAGCTGTTTTTT. Its protein is CASSFQGTGELFF.

Regarding this clone: The CDR3 does not close with the conserved phenylalanine or tryptophan, likely indicating a read error. The limits of the CDR3 on the DNA are not certain, so only TCRdb's listed CDR3 is given. V gene TRBV5-8 combines with J gene TRBJ2-7; the table's TRBD2 call for D was not verified on the DNA. Ends included, the CDR3 has 8 residues. Germline values: CDR1 SGHTS, CDR2 YDEGEE. Here the CDR3 reads CASSLGLR.

The chain uses TRBV2 and TRBJ2-3; D is uncertain. The germline V and J ends were trimmed by 10 bases and 4 bases, with 6 bases remaining between them. Germline loops: CDR1 SNHLY, CDR2 FYNNEI. The CDR3 is 10 amino acids. The CDR3 sequence is CATGPDTQYF. As DNA, the CDR3 is TGTGCCACCGGGCCAGATACGCAGTATTTT.

The J gene is TRBJ2-7, the V gene TRBV7-2; perhaps TRBD2 as D (5 bases). Germline-derived CDR1 and CDR2 are SGHTA and FQGNSA. This CDR3 contains 12 residues. Deletions cut 8 bases from V and 5 bases from J, with 13 bases between. The CDR3 DNA reads as TGTGCCAGCGGCGCTTTCGGGGACGAGCAGTACTTC. It encodes CASGAFGDEQYF.

The rearrangement joins TRBV5-1 to TRBJ2-3; a possible D gene is TRBD2 (5 bases). Germline-derived CDR1 and CDR2 are SGHRS and YFSETQ. The V and J ends lost 5 bases and 0 bases respectively, with 10 bases between them. The CDR3 is made up of 14 amino acids. As DNA, the CDR3 is TGCGCCAGCAGGAGCGGAGCTAGCACAGATACGCAGTATTTT. As protein: CASRSGASTDTQYF.

The CDR3 protein is CASSAQGHWNTEAFF. For the CDR3, the DNA is TGTGCCAGCAGTGCCCAAGGACATTGGAACACTGAAGCTTTCTTT. The V and J genes are TRBV2 and TRBJ1-1; tentatively, D is TRBD1 (5 bases). This CDR3 is built from 15 residues. The V end was cut by 4 bases, the J end by 1 base, with 13 bases between. The germline V gene encodes CDR1 SNHLY and CDR2 FYNNEI.

The V and J genes are TRBV6-6 and TRBJ1-5; 8 positions agree with TRBD1. V dropped 6 bases and J dropped 6; count of bases not matched to a gene: 7. Germline values: CDR1 MNHNY, CDR2 SVGAGI (reference sequence). The CDR3 loop spans 14 amino acids. The chain's CDR3 is CASRQGQGIQPQHF. CDR3 nucleotides: TGTGCCAGCAGACAAGGACAGGGAATTCAGCCCCAGCATTTT.

This chain connects TRBV5-1 to TRBJ2-7; the D is unclear. V gave up 0 bases and J gave up 5 bases, with 9 bases separating them. In germline, CDR1 is SGHRS, CDR2 YFSETQ. The CDR3 is 13 residues long. The CDR3 here is CASSLAPRDEQYF. The CDR3 coding sequence is TGCGCCAGCAGCTTGGCCCCACGGGACGAGCAGTACTTC. The full variable domain, completed using reference TRBV5-1 and TRBJ2-7, is KAGVTQTPRYLIKTRGQQVTLSCSPISGHRSVSWYQQTPGQGLQFLFEYFSETQRNKGNFPGRFSGRQFSNSRSEMNVSTLELGDSALYLCASSLAPRDEQYFGPGTRLTVT.

The J gene is TRBJ1-5, the V gene TRBV15, with no clear D. Germline loops: CDR1 LNHNV, CDR2 YYDKDF (reference sequence). There are 14 residues in the CDR3. V was pared by 1 base and J by 1 base, with 5 bases between. This CDR3 reads CATSRAGSNQPQHF. The CDR3 DNA reads TGTGCCACCAGCAGAGCGGGAAGCAATCAGCCCCAGCATTTT. The full variable domain, completed using reference TRBV15 and TRBJ1-5, is DAMVIQNPRYQVTQFGKPVTLSCSQTLNHNVMYWYQQKSSQAPKLLFHYYDKDFNNEADTPDNFQSRRPNTSFCFLDIRSPGLGDTAMYLCATSRAGSNQPQHFGDGTRLSIL.

The V and J genes are TRBV28 and TRBJ2-7, with 7 bases matching TRBD1. The ends lost 8 bases at V and 2 bases at J; junction bases unmatched: 12. The CDR3 runs to 15 residues. Looked up from germline, CDR1 is MDHEN and CDR2 is SYDVKM. CDR3 sequence reads: CASLPGTAKTYEQYF. Written as DNA, the CDR3 is TGTGCCAGCCTTCCCGGGACAGCCAAAACCTACGAGCAGTACTTC.

The chain has TRBV27 and TRBJ2-2; D not certain. The CDR3 extends over 12 amino acids. V shed 5 bases and J shed 2 bases, with 3 bases lying between them. Looked up from germline, CDR1 is MNHEY and CDR2 is SMNVEV (reference sequence). CDR3 protein: CASSINTGELFF. In nucleotides, the CDR3 is TGTGCCAGCAGTATAAACACCGGGGAGCTGTTTTTT.

The V gene is TRBV29-1, the J gene TRBJ2-1; D remains unclear. Germline V lookup: CDR1 SQVTM, CDR2 ANQGSEA. CDR3 length: 14 residues. Trimming pared 3 bases from V and 4 bases from J, leaving 13 bases between. Written as DNA, the CDR3 is TGCAGCGTTGAGTCGGTAGGTCCATACAATGAGCAGTTCTTC. Translation: CSVESVGPYNEQFF.

This clone was seen just once. This chain connects TRBV6-6 to TRBJ2-7, with D unresolved. CDR1 is MNHNY, CDR2 SVGAGI, per germline (reference sequence). The CDR3 has 15 residues. V lost 4 bases and J 0 bases, leaving 13 bases between the germline ends. This CDR3 is CASSLMVAGSYEQYF. The CDR3, as DNA: TGTGCCAGCAGTTTGATGGTGGCAGGCTCCTACGAGCAGTACTTC.

The rearrangement links TRBV29-1 to TRBJ2-7; a possible D gene is TRBD2 (9 bases). There are 14 residues in the CDR3. Germline values: CDR1 SQVTM, CDR2 ANQGSEA. Trimming left V 3 bases short and J 6 bases short, with 18 bases between. This CDR3 reads CSVELAGQVSEQYF. The DNA for the CDR3 is TGCAGCGTTGAGCTAGCGGGACAGGTTAGCGAGCAGTACTTC.

The table lists this clone with a count of one. V gene TRBV4-1 combines with J gene TRBJ1-1, with 8 bases identical to TRBD1. This CDR3 is 16 amino acids long. Germline CDR1 reads MGHRA; CDR2 reads YSYEKL. Unmatched junction bases numbered 7, after V lost 1 base and J lost 3 bases. CDR3 bases: TGCGCCAGCAGCCAAGTCAGGGGGCGTAAGGACACTGAAGCTTTCTTT. Protein product: CASSQVRGRKDTEAFF.

The chain links TRBV2 to TRBJ1-4; D gene uncertain. CDR1 is SNHLY, CDR2 FYNNEI, per germline. Trimming removed 4 bases from V and 5 bases from J, with 8 bases in between. This CDR3 has 13 residues. In DNA form, the CDR3 reads TGTGCCAGCAGTGGGGCGAGAAATGAAAAACTGTTTTTT. Translated: CASSGARNEKLFF.

The V gene is TRBV19, the J gene TRBJ2-5, with 9 positions matching TRBD1. The J call may be in error: the DNA end matches TRBJ2-7 better. CDR1 LNHDA and CDR2 SQIVND come from the germline V gene (reference sequence). The CDR3 loop spans 14 amino acids. CDR3 sequence reads: CASTQKGTGFEQYF. DNA for the CDR3: TGTGCCAGTACTCAAAAGGGGACAGGGTTCGAGCAGTACTTC.

The V and J genes are TRBV5-1 and TRBJ2-3, with 13 bases fitting TRBD2. CDR3 length: 16 amino acids. The junction had 8 bases not matched to a gene; V was cut back by 4 bases and J by 6 bases. Germline V gene lookup returns CDR1 SGHRS and CDR2 YFSETQ. The CDR3 DNA sequence: TGCGCCAGCAGCCCATGGACTAGCGGGAGAATGGATACGCAGTATTTT. Translation: CASSPWTSGRMDTQYF.

The chain links TRBV4-1 to TRBJ2-7; 11 bases map to TRBD2. This CDR3 spans 16 amino acids. Trimming at V came to 1 base and at J to 0 bases, leaving 2 bases not matched to a gene. Looked up from germline, CDR1 is MGHRA and CDR2 is YSYEKL. The CDR3 protein is CASSQGGLADSYEQYF. In DNA form, the CDR3 reads TGCGCCAGCAGCCAAGGGGGACTAGCGGACTCCTACGAGCAGTACTTC.